The 10 T cell receptor beta chains in this list originate from one sample, sequenced in a study of PD-1 blockade in classical Hodgkin lymphoma. The table came from immunoSEQ multiplex PCR; TCRdb's copy has only in-frame clones and leaves some out. In the table there are almost 9,500 clones, about 91% of which are singletons. The time point was: newly diagnosed, previously untreated cHL patient sample. From thawed PBMCs, CD8+ T cells were isolated by magnetic negative selection. Source material: CD8+ T cells from blood. The origin of the receptors is a human donor with classical Hodgkin lymphoma.

This chain links TRBV27 with TRBJ2-7; tentative D call: TRBD2 (5 bases). The V end lost 5 bases, the J end lost 0 bases, and 11 bases lay between the germline ends. Germline V CDR1 and CDR2: MNHEY, SMNVEV (reference sequence). The CDR3 loop spans 14 amino acids. The CDR3 DNA follows: TGTGCCAGCAGTCCAGCACTAGGCTCCTACGAGCAGTACTTC. Translation gives CASSPALGSYEQYF.

The chain joins TRBV19 to TRBJ1-2, with D possibly matching TRBD1 (6 bases). The V and J ends lost 4 bases and 2 bases respectively, with 14 bases between them. The CDR3 has 15 amino acids. The V gene's germline CDR1 is LNHDA and CDR2 SQIVND (reference sequence). The CDR3 loop reads CASSTADSPNYGYTF. The CDR3, as DNA: TGTGCCAGTAGTACCGCGGACAGCCCAAACTATGGCTACACCTTC.

The gene calls are TRBV30 and TRBJ2-6; no clear D gene. There are 13 residues in the CDR3. Germline CDR1 is GTSNPN and CDR2 is SVGIG (reference sequence). Trimming took 5 bases from V and 0 from J, leaving 5 bases between them. CDR3 coding DNA: TGTGCCTGGGACAACTCTGGGGCCAACGTCCTGACTTTC. Translation gives CAWDNSGANVLTF. Using reference TRBV30 and TRBJ2-6 for the parts outside the CDR3, the full variable domain is SQTIHQWPATLVQPVGSPLSLECTVEGTSNPNLYWYRQAAGRGLQLLFYSVGIGQISSEVPQNLSASRPQDRQFILSSKKLLLSDSGFYLCAWDNSGANVLTFGAGSRLTVL.

The DNA for the CDR3 is TGTGCCAGCAGCTTGTTCGGGTCTACTGAAGCTTTCTTT. Translation: CASSLFGSTEAFF. This chain connects TRBV5-8 to TRBJ1-1; no definite D call. Trimming removed 1 base from V and 5 bases from J, with 9 bases in between. Germline assignment: CDR1 SGHTS and CDR2 YDEGEE. The CDR3 spans 13 residues.

This rearrangement joins TRBV29-1 to TRBJ1-1; D perhaps matches TRBD1 (5 bases). This CDR3 comprises 11 residues. Germline V CDR1 and CDR2: SQVTM, ANQGSEA. Trimming pared 6 bases from V and 7 bases from J, leaving 12 bases between. CDR3 nucleotide sequence: TGCAGCGTGACCCCGGGACTTGAAGCTTTCTTT. This sequence encodes CSVTPGLEAFF.

The rearrangement joins TRBV6-1 to TRBJ2-7, with TRBD2 matching over 11 bases. The V gene's germline CDR1 is MNHNS and CDR2 SASEGT. Trimming removed 3 bases from V and 3 bases from J; junction bases left unmatched: 10. CDR3 size: 17 residues. The CDR3: CASSEELAGGRDYEQYF. The CDR3 nucleotides read TGTGCCAGCAGTGAGGAATTAGCGGGGGGGCGGGACTACGAGCAGTACTTC.

The chain uses TRBV6-5 and TRBJ1-2, with 11 bases fitting TRBD1. The trim removed 5 bases at V and 12 bases at J, leaving 8 bases unmatched. The germline CDR1 and CDR2 sequences are MNHEY and SVGAGI. The CDR3 spans 13 residues. For the CDR3, the DNA is TGTGCCAGCAGTGGGGGAGGGACAGGGGGTCACACCTTC. It codes for CASSGGGTGGHTF.

The chain carries TRBV5-5 and TRBJ2-5, with D perhaps TRBD1 or TRBD2 (6 bases each). The germline V and J ends were trimmed by 7 bases and 4 bases, with 20 bases remaining between them. The CDR3 loop spans 15 amino acids. CDR1 is SGHKS and CDR2 is YYEKEE in the germline V gene (reference sequence). The CDR3 loop is CASSFGGGFPETQYF. The CDR3 DNA is TGTGCCAGCTCCTTCGGAGGGGGTTTCCCAGAGACCCAGTACTTC.

This clone occurred once. The CDR3 sequence is CASSFYPFRQGTWEQYF. Written as DNA, the CDR3 is TGTGCCAGCAGCTTTTATCCCTTTCGACAGGGGACATGGGAGCAGTACTTC. This sequence joins TRBV5-4 and TRBJ2-7, with 8 bases that match TRBD1. This CDR3 is 17 amino acids long. Germline-derived CDR1 and CDR2 are SGHNT and YYREEE (reference sequence). Trimming removed 2 bases from V and 7 bases from J; junction bases left unmatched: 17.

This clone was seen once. The chain employs TRBV7-2 and TRBJ2-7, with TRBD2 identical over 7 bases. Trimming removed 0 bases from V and 0 bases from J; junction bases left unmatched: 8. The germline gives CDR1 SGHTA, CDR2 FQGNSA. The CDR3 is 17 residues long. CDR3 DNA sequence: TGTGCCAGCAGCTTAGCCCCAGCGGGGCTTAGCTCCTACGAGCAGTACTTC. Its translation: CASSLAPAGLSSYEQYF.